This entry describes one T cell receptor beta chain. The antigen is not known. Trimming took 6 bases from V and 3 from J; bases not matched to a gene: 10. The CDR3 is made up of 17 amino acids. Per germline, CDR1 SEHNR and CDR2 FQNEAQ (reference sequence). The data stem from a study of T cell repertoires in cytomegalovirus infection. Study-wide background: The study used recently identified HLA-C-restricted and well-studied HLA-B-restricted CMV epitopes. An indication of both CMV infection and matching HLA type came from public TCR beta signatures.

The study, taken as a whole, reports: Of the TCR beta families, the public ones yielded a cumulative frequency that identified carriers of CMV plus the relevant HLA. Clonotypes of TCR beta that were HLA-C-restricted and CMV-specific dominated the ex vivo response.

TCRdb processed the reads anew with MiXCR; each CDR3 protein has one entry. This sample has more than 300,000 distinct CDR3 sequences, with nearly 35% found just once. The source material was cultured PBMCs, sampled from culture after CMV antigen stimulation. This TCR came from a human donor in good health (CMV status not recorded). Some clones in this sample may be carry-over from other donors' samples. The rearrangement links TRBV7-9 to TRBJ2-3; 12 nucleotides match TRBD2. The CDR3 sequence: CASSHSGLAGTTDTQYF. The CDR3 nucleotides are TGTGCCAGCAGTCATTCCGGACTAGCGGGAACAACAGATACGCAGTATTTT.